This passage covers 29 T cell receptor beta chains from one sample sequenced in a study of blood T cell repertoires in COVID-19 (TCRdb year 2020). The library was made by the immunoSEQ multiplex PCR assay. The clones in this table, taken by TCRdb from immuneACCESS, are in-frame only. Not every clone is retained; where verified, under half of the shortfall comes from an unresolved V gene, and the cause of the rest is unknown. Here the sample has about 150,000 clones; 84% occur a single time. The ten most abundant clones make up over 2% of the sample. The sample taken for sequencing was peripheral blood. The source of these receptors is a man in his 70s with acute or convalescent COVID-19.

In its sample, this clone was seen once. Distinct nucleotide sequences in the sample also encode this CDR3. The chain employs TRBV18 and TRBJ2-3, with TRBD1 identical over 7 bases. V was pared by 3 bases and J by 2 bases, with 2 bases of the junction left unmatched. The germline gives CDR1 KGHSH, CDR2 LQKENI. This CDR3 is built from 14 residues. The CDR3 DNA follows: TGTGCCAGCTCACCGGGACAGTCCACAGATACGCAGTATTTT. Translating it yields CASSPGQSTDTQYF.

The CDR3 here is CASSLRQSGYEQYF. DNA of the CDR3: TGTGCCAGCAGTCTCCGACAGTCGGGCTACGAGCAGTACTTC. This rearrangement joins TRBV2 to TRBJ2-7, with D maybe TRBD1 (5 bases). CDR1 is SNHLY, CDR2 FYNNEI, per germline. V gave up 5 bases and J gave up 3 bases, with 14 bases separating them. The CDR3 runs 14 residues.

The chain is built from TRBV5-5 and TRBJ1-3, with 8 nucleotides matching TRBD1. CDR3 length: 16 residues. With V trimmed by 4 bases and J by 6 bases, 12 bases remained unmatched. Germline CDR1 reads SGHKS; CDR2 reads YYEKEE (reference sequence). CDR3 in DNA: TGTGCCAGCAGCACCCGACAGGGGAGATATTCAAACACCATATATTTT. Amino acid sequence: CASSTRQGRYSNTIYF.

The chain carries TRBV25-1 and TRBJ2-6, with a possible D match to TRBD2 (5 bases). The germline V gene has CDR1 MGHDK and CDR2 SYGVNS. The CDR3 sequence is 16 residues long. The germline V and J ends were trimmed by 3 bases and 0 bases, with 9 bases remaining between them. DNA for the CDR3: TGTGCCAGCAGTGATATAGCGAGCTCTGGGGCCAACGTCCTGACTTTC. It specifies CASSDIASSGANVLTF.

This clone was found a few times. The chain links TRBV5-8 to TRBJ2-3, with a weak D call TRBD1 (5 bases). V lost 1 base, J lost 4 bases, and 10 bases lay in between. The CDR3 length is 14 residues. Germline V gives CDR1 SGHTS, CDR2 YDEGEE. CDR3 residues: CASSLTGWSDTQYF. In DNA form, the CDR3 reads TGTGCCAGCAGCTTGACAGGATGGTCAGATACGCAGTATTTT. Drawing the rest from reference TRBV5-8 and TRBJ2-3, the complete variable domain is EAGVTQSPTHLIKTRGQQATLRCSPISGHTSVYWYQQALGLGLQFLLWYDEGEERNRGNFPPRFSGRQFPNYSSELNVNALELEDSALYLCASSLTGWSDTQYFGPGTRLTVL.

The CDR3 sequence: CASSLMEGGYGYTF. In DNA form, the CDR3 reads TGTGCCAGCAGCCTAATGGAGGGCGGTTATGGCTACACCTTC. The chain carries TRBV7-6 and TRBJ1-2, with unresolved D. Germline-derived CDR1 and CDR2 are SGHVS and FNYEAQ. The CDR3 consists of 14 residues. The ends were cut back, 5 bases at V and 5 bases at J, with 15 bases in the middle.

V gene TRBV18 combines with J gene TRBJ1-4, with D perhaps matching TRBD1 (6 bases). CDR3 length equals 13 residues. CDR1 KGHSH and CDR2 LQKENI come from the germline V gene. The ends were cut back, 4 bases at V and 7 bases at J, with 10 bases in the middle. The CDR3 region has the DNA TGTGCCAGCTCACGGGCGGGGGCTGAAAAACTGTTTTTT. As protein: CASSRAGAEKLFF. Variable domain in full (rest from reference TRBV18 and TRBJ1-4): NAGVMQNPRHLVRRRGQEARLRCSPMKGHSHVYWYRQLPEEGLKFMVYLQKENIIDESGMPKERFSAEFPKEGPSILRIQQVVRGDSAAYFCASSRAGAEKLFFGSGTQLSVL.

The chain combines TRBV28 with TRBJ2-7; 7 bases align to TRBD2. The CDR3 spans 14 residues. V shed 6 bases and J 2 bases; nucleotides not matched to a gene: 7. CDR1 is MDHEN, CDR2 SYDVKM, per germline. DNA for the CDR3: TGTGCCAGCAGGCTGGCAGGGAGGGCCTACGAGCAGTACTTC. This gives the protein CASRLAGRAYEQYF.

The chain links TRBV7-9 to TRBJ1-6; 9 bases fit TRBD1. The germline gives CDR1 SEHNR, CDR2 FQNEAQ (reference sequence). CDR3 length: 14 amino acids. The junction had 3 bases not matched to a gene; V was cut back by 5 bases and J by 7 bases. The CDR3 sequence: CASSRDRANSPLHF. The CDR3 nucleotides read TGTGCCAGCAGCCGGGACAGGGCAAATTCACCCCTCCACTTT.

The chain combines TRBV3-1 (or the pseudogene TRBV3-2) with TRBJ1-6; weak D call: TRBD1 (6 bases). V was shortened by 1 base and J by 11 bases, with 12 bases between the two germline ends. The CDR3 is 14 residues long. Per germline, CDR1 LGHDT and CDR2 YNNKEL (reference sequence). In DNA form, the CDR3 reads TGTGCCAGCAGCCAAGCCCCTCAGGGGCCACCCCTCCACTTT. Residues: CASSQAPQGPPLHF.

The chain combines TRBV28 with TRBJ1-2, with D possibly TRBD1 on 6 matching bases. CDR3 length: 14 amino acids. The germline V and J ends were trimmed by 2 bases and 2 bases, with 9 bases remaining between them. Germline CDR1 is MDHEN and CDR2 is SYDVKM. The CDR3 DNA sequence: TGTGCCAGCAGTTTAGCAGGGGTCAACTATGGCTACACCTTC. Its translation is CASSLAGVNYGYTF.

The CDR3, as DNA: TGTGCCAGCAGCTTTTTTGGGGGACTCAGCACAGATACGCAGTATTTT. Its translation: CASSFFGGLSTDTQYF. The chain is built from TRBV11-2 and TRBJ2-3, with D maybe TRBD2 (6 bases). This CDR3 comprises 16 residues. CDR1 and CDR2 (germline): SGHAT, FQNNGV. V lost 3 bases to trimming and J lost 0 bases, with 13 bases between them.

This chain joins TRBV6-5 and TRBJ2-5, with 9 positions matching TRBD1. Germline CDR1 MNHEY, CDR2 SVGAGI. J lost 4 bases, V lost 6 bases, and 3 bases had no gene match. The CDR3 length is 13 residues. The CDR3 loop reads CASRKGQGETQYF. The CDR3 region has the DNA TGTGCCAGCAGAAAGGGACAGGGAGAGACCCAGTACTTC.

The chain carries TRBV11-3 and TRBJ2-2; 11 nucleotides align to TRBD2. The CDR3 has 18 amino acids. CDR1 SGHNT and CDR2 YENEEA come from the germline V gene. V was pared by 0 bases and J by 0 bases, with 3 bases of the junction left unmatched. The CDR3 protein is CASSLDTSGSANTGELFF. CDR3 sequence (DNA): TGTGCCAGCAGCTTAGACACTAGCGGGAGTGCGAACACCGGGGAGCTGTTTTTT.

The chain carries TRBV5-1 and TRBJ1-4; 8 bases agree with TRBD1. CDR3 length: 15 amino acids. CDR1 SGHRS and CDR2 YFSETQ come from the germline V gene. With V trimmed by 0 bases and J by 5 bases, 3 bases remained unmatched. The CDR3 nucleotides read TGCGCCAGCAGCTTGGAATGGACAGGGAATGAAAAACTGTTTTTT. Translated: CASSLEWTGNEKLFF.

The V call is TRBV7-3, the J call TRBJ2-1; 7 nucleotides match TRBD2. Germline V gives CDR1 SGHTA, CDR2 FQGTGA. This CDR3 has 15 residues. With 8 bases clipped from V and 5 bases from J, the junction kept 12 bases outside the gene matches. CDR3 DNA: TGTGCCAGCGCCCTGGGAGGGACGGTTCACAATGAGCAGTTCTTC. Residues: CASALGGTVHNEQFF.

This clone showed up just a few times. The chain links TRBV28 to TRBJ1-2; perhaps TRBD1 as D (6 bases). Germline-derived CDR1 and CDR2 are MDHEN and SYDVKM. The CDR3 extends over 14 amino acids. Trimming stripped 6 bases from V and 7 bases from J, with 18 bases between. Here the CDR3 DNA reads TGTGCCAGCAGCACGGGGAGGGGGGCAGGTGGCTACACCTTC. Protein: CASSTGRGAGGYTF.

This clone appeared a few times. The genes are TRBV5-1 and TRBJ2-2; 8 nucleotides agree with TRBD1. CDR3 length equals 14 residues. V trimming: 4 bases; J trimming: 4 bases; junction bases outside the gene matches: 3. Germline CDR1 reads SGHRS; CDR2 reads YFSETQ. In nucleotides, the CDR3 is TGCGCCAGCAGCCCGGACAGGGCCACCGGGGAGCTGTTTTTT. This sequence encodes CASSPDRATGELFF.

V usage is TRBV24-1 and J usage is TRBJ2-5, with D possibly matching TRBD2 (6 bases). The CDR3 is 16 residues long. Germline assignment: CDR1 KGHDR and CDR2 SFDVKD. Trimming took 4 bases from V and 5 from J, leaving 19 bases between them. The CDR3 DNA reads TGTGCCACCAGTGACCCCACCGGGACTCCGAGGGAGACCCAGTACTTC. As protein: CATSDPTGTPRETQYF.

V is TRBV9 and J is TRBJ2-1; a possible D gene is TRBD2 (6 bases). Trimming shortened V by 0 bases and J by 9 bases, and 13 bases separated the two germline ends. Per germline, CDR1 SGDLS and CDR2 YYNGEE. The CDR3 is 14 amino acids. This CDR3 reads CASSVGLENLEQFF. In nucleotides, the CDR3 is TGTGCCAGCAGCGTAGGACTAGAGAATCTTGAGCAGTTCTTC. The full variable domain, its missing parts supplied by reference TRBV9 and TRBJ2-1, is DSGVTQTPKHLITATGQRVTLRCSPRSGDLSVYWYQQSLDQGLQFLIQYYNGEERAKGNILERFSAQQFPDLHSELNLSSLELGDSALYFCASSVGLENLEQFFGPGTRLTVL.

DNA of the CDR3: TGTGCCACAGCCTCCGAACGGGACAGCATTCTCTATGGCTACACCTTC. The encoded protein is CATASERDSILYGYTF. This rearrangement joins TRBV18 to TRBJ1-2; 7 bases are a match to TRBD1. Trimming cost V 10 bases and J 4 bases; bases outside gene matches: 18. In germline, CDR1 is KGHSH, CDR2 LQKENI. The CDR3 runs to 16 residues.

The table lists this clone with a count of one. This chain joins TRBV5-1 and TRBJ2-3, with D perhaps TRBD2 (6 bases). Per the germline V gene, CDR1 is SGHRS and CDR2 is YFSETQ. V gave up 1 base and J gave up 4 bases, with 10 bases separating them. The CDR3 totals 14 residues. CDR3 loop: CASSLPGAADTQYF. The CDR3 DNA is TGCGCCAGCAGCTTGCCGGGAGCAGCAGATACGCAGTATTTT.

The chain has TRBV6-5 and TRBJ2-7; D possibly corresponds to TRBD1 (6 bases). Looked up from germline, CDR1 is MNHEY and CDR2 is SVGAGI. CDR3 length: 14 residues. V was pared by 10 bases and J by 4 bases, with 20 bases between. CDR3: CATLRGGNRYEQYF. CDR3 bases: TGTGCCACCCTCAGGGGCGGCAATAGGTACGAGCAGTACTTC.

This clone came up a few times. The chain links TRBV19 to TRBJ1-3, with a weak D call TRBD1 (6 bases). Germline lookup yields CDR1 LNHDA and CDR2 SQIVND (reference sequence). The germline V and J ends were trimmed by 8 bases and 4 bases, with 15 bases remaining between them. The CDR3 has 14 residues. CDR3 bases: TGTGCCAGTCTTCAAACAGGGCTCGGAAACACCATATATTTT. Translated, it gives CASLQTGLGNTIYF.

This clone showed up many times. The genes are TRBV4-1 and TRBJ2-7, with D unresolved. Trimming shortened V by 1 base and J by 0 bases, and 10 bases separated the two germline ends. Germline CDR1 MGHRA, CDR2 YSYEKL. The CDR3 consists of 15 residues. The DNA for the CDR3 is TGCGCCAGCAGCCAAGCTCTGTTTAGCTCCTACGAGCAGTACTTC. Translation: CASSQALFSSYEQYF.

This chain connects TRBV6-2 or TRBV6-3 to TRBJ2-7; 11 positions agree with TRBD2. The trim removed 2 bases at V and 4 bases at J, leaving 7 bases unmatched. The V gene's germline CDR1 is MNHEY and CDR2 SVGEGT. This CDR3 region has 16 residues. For the CDR3, the DNA is TGTGCCAGCAGTTACGGGGAGACTAGCGGGGTATACGAGCAGTACTTC. Translating gives CASSYGETSGVYEQYF.

This clone was seen a single time. This chain links TRBV10-3 with TRBJ1-4; TRBD1 matches 10 bases. CDR1 and CDR2 (germline): ENHRY, SYGVKD. The CDR3 consists of 14 residues. J was trimmed by 6 bases and V by 10 bases; bases with no gene match: 8. This CDR3 is CATRSGTGDEKLFF. In nucleotides, the CDR3 is TGTGCCACCCGATCCGGGACAGGGGATGAAAAACTGTTTTTT.

This sequence joins TRBV6-1 and TRBJ1-5, with 7 nucleotides matching TRBD1. Trimming cost V 2 bases and J 5 bases; bases outside gene matches: 6. Per the germline V gene, CDR1 is MNHNS and CDR2 is SASEGT. The CDR3 covers 15 residues. CDR3 bases: TGTGCCAGCAGTGAATACGGACAGGCCTATCAGCCCCAGCATTTT. It specifies CASSEYGQAYQPQHF.

The V and J genes are TRBV20-1 and TRBJ2-7; D is unclear. V lost 3 bases to trimming and J lost 3 bases, with 18 bases between them. Germline values: CDR1 DFQATT, CDR2 SNEGSKA (reference sequence). The length of the CDR3 is 15 residues. This CDR3 is CSASPPGSSSYEQYF. The CDR3 region has the DNA TGCAGTGCTAGTCCTCCTGGTTCCTCGAGCTACGAGCAGTACTTC.